A selection of T cell receptor beta chains follows, all from one sample in a study of OX40 agonist ivuxolimab in advanced cancers. Measured with immunoSEQ multiplex PCR; TCRdb has only the in-frame clones, and not every one. The table includes 70,000 to 85,000 clones, approximately 90% detected once. The sample was CD4+ or CD8+ T cells sorted from blood, taken in a trial of the OX40 agonist ivuxolimab. The receptor set was obtained from an adult with an advanced solid tumor such as melanoma, head and neck, liver or kidney cancer. Each CDR3 is given with its conserved first and last residue. Each record gives: D gene, clone size, J gene, V gene, CDR3 length, CDR3 protein, CDR3 DNA. A D gene is named only where the DNA matches it firmly. A clone size is listed for some rows: how often the clone was seen (once, few, many), or a class if it is expanded.

D gene: .
clone size: once
J gene: TRBJ1-3
V gene: TRBV9
CDR3 length: 16
CDR3 protein: CASTLGPGGSGNTIYF
CDR3 DNA: TGTGCCAGCACCCTCGGACCCGGTGGCTCTGGAAACACCATATATTTT

D gene: .
clone size: .
J gene: TRBJ2-3
V gene: TRBV29-1
CDR3 length: 11
CDR3 protein: CSVVWTNTQYF
CDR3 DNA: TGCAGCGTCGTCTGGACTAATACGCAGTATTTT

D gene: TRBD2
clone size: once
J gene: TRBJ2-7
V gene: TRBV14
CDR3 length: 16
CDR3 protein: CASSPTSGGSSYEQYF
CDR3 DNA: TGTGCCAGCAGCCCTACTAGCGGGGGGAGCTCCTACGAGCAGTACTTC

D gene: TRBD1
clone size: .
J gene: TRBJ2-5
V gene: TRBV30
CDR3 length: 16
CDR3 protein: CAWSPKAGTVEETQYF
CDR3 DNA: TGTGCCTGGAGCCCCAAGGCCGGGACAGTAGAAGAGACCCAGTACTTC

D gene: TRBD1
clone size: .
J gene: TRBJ2-1
V gene: TRBV7-2
CDR3 length: 14
CDR3 protein: CASSPRTGANEQFF
CDR3 DNA: TGTGCCAGCAGCCCAAGGACAGGGGCAAATGAGCAGTTCTTC

D gene: .
clone size: .
J gene: TRBJ1-2
V gene: TRBV28
CDR3 length: 13
CDR3 protein: CASSPGRQDGYTF
CDR3 DNA: TGTGCCAGCAGTCCCGGACGGCAGGATGGCTACACCTTC

D gene: TRBD1
clone size: .
J gene: TRBJ2-5
V gene: TRBV10-3
CDR3 length: 13
CDR3 protein: CAIREDREETQYF
CDR3 DNA: TGTGCCATCAGAGAGGACAGGGAGGAGACCCAGTACTTC

D gene: .
clone size: .
J gene: TRBJ2-4
V gene: TRBV6-6
CDR3 length: 13
CDR3 protein: CASRTRAKNIQYF
CDR3 DNA: TGTGCCAGCAGGACCCGGGCCAAAAACATTCAGTACTTC

D gene: .
clone size: .
J gene: TRBJ2-3
V gene: TRBV6-1
CDR3 length: 15
CDR3 protein: CASRGTGLGTDTQYF
CDR3 DNA: TGTGCCAGCAGGGGAACCGGCTTGGGAACAGATACGCAGTATTTT

D gene: .
clone size: .
J gene: TRBJ1-1
V gene: TRBV5-1
CDR3 length: 14
CDR3 protein: CASSLEATVAEAFF
CDR3 DNA: TGCGCCAGCAGCTTGGAGGCGACAGTGGCTGAAGCTTTCTTT

D gene: TRBD2
clone size: once
J gene: TRBJ2-3
V gene: TRBV11-2
CDR3 length: 16
CDR3 protein: CASSLGLAVYTDTQYF
CDR3 DNA: TGTGCCAGCAGCTTAGGACTAGCGGTATACACAGATACGCAGTATTTT

D gene: .
clone size: .
J gene: TRBJ1-2
V gene: TRBV5-4
CDR3 length: 15
CDR3 protein: CASSLGLSVGVGYTF
CDR3 DNA: TGTGCCAGCAGCTTGGGACTTTCGGTGGGGGTTGGCTACACCTTC

D gene: TRBD2
clone size: .
J gene: TRBJ2-3
V gene: TRBV7-3
CDR3 length: 16
CDR3 protein: CASSLQSGRIGDTQYF
CDR3 DNA: TGTGCCAGCAGCTTACAGAGCGGGAGGATAGGAGATACGCAGTATTTT

D gene: .
clone size: .
J gene: TRBJ1-3
V gene: TRBV7-6
CDR3 length: 15
CDR3 protein: CASSLGGERGNTIYF
CDR3 DNA: TGTGCCAGCAGCTTAGGTGGGGAGAGGGGAAACACCATATATTTT

D gene: .
clone size: .
J gene: TRBJ1-5
V gene: TRBV27
CDR3 length: 17
CDR3 protein: CASSFSPPRQGNQPQHF
CDR3 DNA: TGTGCCAGCAGTTTCTCCCCCCCACGACAGGGCAATCAGCCCCAGCATTTT

D gene: TRBD2
clone size: few
J gene: TRBJ2-7
V gene: TRBV15
CDR3 length: 17
CDR3 protein: CATSDPGGGRAGYEQYF
CDR3 DNA: TGTGCCACCAGCGACCCTGGGGGCGGGAGGGCGGGGTACGAGCAGTACTTC

D gene: .
clone size: .
J gene: TRBJ1-3
V gene: TRBV5-5
CDR3 length: 15
CDR3 protein: CASSSSGGGGNTIYF
CDR3 DNA: TGTGCCAGCAGCTCCTCGGGAGGGGGTGGAAACACCATATATTTT

D gene: TRBD1
clone size: .
J gene: TRBJ2-2
V gene: TRBV7-2
CDR3 length: 16
CDR3 protein: CASSAQGARGAGELFF
CDR3 DNA: TGTGCCAGCAGCGCTCAGGGGGCGCGAGGGGCCGGGGAGCTGTTTTTT

D gene: .
clone size: .
J gene: TRBJ2-6
V gene: TRBV4-2
CDR3 length: 17
CDR3 protein: CASSQEPQSSGANVLTF
CDR3 DNA: TGTGCCAGCAGCCAAGAACCCCAAAGCTCTGGGGCCAACGTCCTGACTTTC

D gene: .
clone size: .
J gene: TRBJ1-1
V gene: TRBV18
CDR3 length: 15
CDR3 protein: CASSHQRGESTEAFF
CDR3 DNA: TGTGCCAGCTCGCACCAGAGGGGGGAGAGCACTGAAGCTTTCTTT

D gene: .
clone size: .
J gene: TRBJ2-7
V gene: TRBV7-2
CDR3 length: 12
CDR3 protein: CASSLDRNEQYF
CDR3 DNA: TGTGCCAGCAGCTTGGACAGAAACGAGCAGTACTTC

D gene: TRBD1
clone size: .
J gene: TRBJ2-7
V gene: TRBV11-3
CDR3 length: 13
CDR3 protein: CASSMGQGNEQYF
CDR3 DNA: TGTGCCAGCAGCATGGGACAGGGGAACGAGCAGTACTTC

D gene: TRBD1
clone size: .
J gene: TRBJ2-3
V gene: TRBV29-1
CDR3 length: 13
CDR3 protein: CSSWTGGTDTQYF
CDR3 DNA: TGCAGCTCCTGGACAGGGGGCACAGATACGCAGTATTTT

D gene: .
clone size: .
J gene: TRBJ2-6
V gene: TRBV6-5
CDR3 length: 13
CDR3 protein: CASRYSGANVLTF
CDR3 DNA: TGTGCCAGCAGGTACTCTGGGGCCAACGTCCTGACTTTC

D gene: TRBD1
clone size: .
J gene: TRBJ2-5
V gene: TRBV18
CDR3 length: 14
CDR3 protein: CASSPQGAGETQYF
CDR3 DNA: TGTGCCAGCTCACCACAGGGGGCAGGGGAGACCCAGTACTTC

D gene: TRBD2
clone size: .
J gene: TRBJ2-2
V gene: TRBV19
CDR3 length: 17
CDR3 protein: CASSFILAGGSTGELFF
CDR3 DNA: TGTGCCAGTAGCTTCATCCTAGCGGGAGGGAGCACCGGGGAGCTGTTTTTT

D gene: .
clone size: .
J gene: TRBJ2-4
V gene: TRBV30
CDR3 length: 13
CDR3 protein: CAWSKQGGGIQYF
CDR3 DNA: TGTGCCTGGAGTAAACAGGGTGGTGGCATTCAGTACTTC

D gene: TRBD2
clone size: .
J gene: TRBJ2-2
V gene: TRBV7-3
CDR3 length: 15
CDR3 protein: CASSDSGTNTGELFF
CDR3 DNA: TGTGCCAGCAGCGATAGCGGGACGAACACCGGGGAGCTGTTTTTT

D gene: .
clone size: .
J gene: TRBJ1-5
V gene: TRBV2
CDR3 length: 13
CDR3 protein: CASSVRARTPQHF
CDR3 DNA: TGTGCCAGCAGTGTCCGCGCCCGGACGCCCCAGCATTTT

D gene: .
clone size: .
J gene: TRBJ2-6
V gene: TRBV19
CDR3 length: 17
CDR3 protein: CASSMGPGSPGANVLTF
CDR3 DNA: TGTGCCAGTAGTATGGGTCCAGGGAGCCCTGGGGCCAACGTCCTGACTTTC

D gene: TRBD2
clone size: .
J gene: TRBJ2-3
V gene: TRBV7-2
CDR3 length: 15
CDR3 protein: CASRGASGSLGTQYF
CDR3 DNA: TGTGCCAGCAGGGGGGCTAGCGGGAGTCTGGGTACGCAGTATTTT

D gene: TRBD2
clone size: .
J gene: TRBJ2-5
V gene: TRBV18
CDR3 length: 16
CDR3 protein: CASSLLRGGVRETQYF
CDR3 DNA: TGTGCCAGCTCACTCCTCCGCGGGGGAGTTAGGGAGACCCAGTACTTC

D gene: .
clone size: .
J gene: TRBJ2-7
V gene: TRBV9
CDR3 length: 12
CDR3 protein: CASSTRHGEQYF
CDR3 DNA: TGTGCCAGCAGCACCCGACACGGCGAGCAGTACTTC

D gene: .
clone size: .
J gene: TRBJ1-1
V gene: TRBV6-5
CDR3 length: 14
CDR3 protein: CASSYGGSVTEAFF
CDR3 DNA: TGTGCCAGCAGTTATGGGGGAAGTGTCACTGAAGCTTTCTTT

D gene: .
clone size: once
J gene: TRBJ2-7
V gene: TRBV11-3
CDR3 length: 13
CDR3 protein: CASSLGGGYEQYF
CDR3 DNA: TGTGCCAGCAGCTTAGGGGGCGGTTACGAGCAGTACTTC

D gene: .
clone size: .
J gene: TRBJ1-1
V gene: TRBV6-5
CDR3 length: 13
CDR3 protein: CASSYREGGEAFF
CDR3 DNA: TGTGCCAGCAGTTACAGGGAAGGGGGTGAAGCTTTCTTT

D gene: .
clone size: .
J gene: TRBJ1-5
V gene: TRBV15
CDR3 length: 14
CDR3 protein: CATSRDFKNQPQHF
CDR3 DNA: TGTGCCACCAGCAGAGATTTTAAGAATCAGCCCCAGCATTTT

D gene: TRBD1
clone size: .
J gene: TRBJ1-5
V gene: TRBV5-5
CDR3 length: 14
CDR3 protein: CASSAGTVNQPQHF
CDR3 DNA: TGTGCCAGCAGCGCCGGGACAGTAAATCAGCCCCAGCATTTT

D gene: TRBD2
clone size: .
J gene: TRBJ2-1
V gene: TRBV5-1
CDR3 length: 17
CDR3 protein: CASSLGSSSGNYNEQFF
CDR3 DNA: TGCGCCAGCAGCTTGGGCTCTTCGAGCGGGAACTACAATGAGCAGTTCTTC

D gene: .
clone size: .
J gene: TRBJ2-2
V gene: TRBV15
CDR3 length: 16
CDR3 protein: CATSRERRESTGELFF
CDR3 DNA: TGTGCCACCAGCAGAGAGAGGAGGGAGAGCACCGGGGAGCTGTTTTTT

D gene: .
clone size: few
J gene: TRBJ2-1
V gene: TRBV7-9
CDR3 length: 14
CDR3 protein: CASSLAGGGNEQFF
CDR3 DNA: TGTGCCAGCAGCTTAGCGGGAGGTGGGAATGAGCAGTTCTTC

D gene: .
clone size: .
J gene: TRBJ2-5
V gene: TRBV20-1
CDR3 length: 11
CDR3 protein: CSASEWETQYF
CDR3 DNA: TGCAGTGCTAGTGAGTGGGAGACCCAGTACTTC

D gene: .
clone size: .
J gene: TRBJ2-3
V gene: TRBV4-3
CDR3 length: 15
CDR3 protein: CASSQASYSTDTQYF
CDR3 DNA: TGCGCCAGCAGCCAAGCTAGCTATAGCACAGATACGCAGTATTTT

D gene: .
clone size: .
J gene: TRBJ1-4
V gene: TRBV15
CDR3 length: 15
CDR3 protein: CATSRSTGGYEKLFF
CDR3 DNA: TGTGCCACCAGCAGATCCACTGGGGGATATGAAAAACTGTTTTTT

D gene: .
clone size: .
J gene: TRBJ2-3
V gene: TRBV5-1
CDR3 length: 13
CDR3 protein: CASSRDSTDTQYF
CDR3 DNA: TGCGCCAGCAGCAGGGACAGCACAGATACGCAGTATTTT

D gene: .
clone size: .
J gene: TRBJ2-7
V gene: TRBV19
CDR3 length: 14
CDR3 protein: CASSRRGVSYEQYF
CDR3 DNA: TGTGCCAGTAGTCGCAGGGGAGTCTCCTACGAGCAGTACTTC

D gene: .
clone size: .
J gene: TRBJ2-3
V gene: TRBV19
CDR3 length: 12
CDR3 protein: CASGRYSDTQYF
CDR3 DNA: TGTGCATCTGGGAGGTACTCAGATACGCAGTATTTT